This is a list of T cell receptor beta chains from one sample in a study of blood T cell repertoires in COVID-19. Sequencing used immunoSEQ multiplex PCR; TCRdb keeps in-frame clones, though not all of them. The sample holds about 130,000 clones; about 89% are singletons and the top ten take roughly 11%. The material sequenced was peripheral blood. Receptor source: a woman between 65 and 79 years old with COVID-19, enrolled during active disease. The CDR3 runs from the conserved cysteine through the conserved F or W. Fields, in order: J gene, D gene, clone size, V gene, CDR3 DNA, CDR3 protein. A D gene is named only where the DNA matches it firmly. Not all rows give a size; the values are once, few, many and, for expanded clones, a class.

J gene: TRBJ2-4
D gene: -
clone size: -
V gene: TRBV7-8
CDR3 DNA: TGTGCCAGCAGCTTAAAACCAGGGACCAAAAACATTCAGTACTTC
CDR3 protein: CASSLKPGTKNIQYF

J gene: TRBJ2-7
D gene: -
clone size: -
V gene: TRBV30
CDR3 DNA: TGTGCCTGGAGTGAAGACAGATATAACTACGAGCAGTACTTC
CDR3 protein: CAWSEDRYNYEQYF

J gene: TRBJ2-4
D gene: TRBD2
clone size: once
V gene: TRBV29-1
CDR3 DNA: TGCGGCTTCGGAGCGGGGGGGTTAACTTACTTC
CDR3 protein: CGFGAGGLTYF

J gene: TRBJ1-6
D gene: TRBD1
clone size: -
V gene: TRBV3-1/TRBV3-2
CDR3 DNA: TGTGCCAGCAGGAGGACAGGGCGGAATTCACCCCTCCACTTT
CDR3 protein: CASRRTGRNSPLHF

J gene: TRBJ2-1
D gene: TRBD1
clone size: few
V gene: TRBV5-1
CDR3 DNA: TGCGCCAGCAGCAACTCGGACAGGGGCTTTGCTGGTGAGCAGTTCTTC
CDR3 protein: CASSNSDRGFAGEQFF

J gene: TRBJ2-5
D gene: TRBD2
clone size: -
V gene: TRBV3-1/TRBV3-2
CDR3 DNA: TGTGCCAGCAGCCAGACGGGGGGGCCTGGGGAGACCCAGTACTTC
CDR3 protein: CASSQTGGPGETQYF

J gene: TRBJ2-3
D gene: TRBD2
clone size: -
V gene: TRBV5-8
CDR3 DNA: TGTGCCAGCAGCTCCTTGAAGAGACTAGCGGGCCGAAACACAGATACGCAGTATTTT
CDR3 protein: CASSSLKRLAGRNTDTQYF

J gene: TRBJ2-7
D gene: -
clone size: -
V gene: TRBV19
CDR3 DNA: TGTGCCAGTAGTATCCAAACCGGGGACGAGCAGTACTTC
CDR3 protein: CASSIQTGDEQYF

J gene: TRBJ2-2
D gene: -
clone size: -
V gene: TRBV7-8
CDR3 DNA: TGTGCCAGCAGCTCGCGGGACCCCGGGCAAGGCGGGGAGCTGTTTTTT
CDR3 protein: CASSSRDPGQGGELFF

J gene: TRBJ2-4
D gene: -
clone size: -
V gene: TRBV2
CDR3 DNA: TGTGCCAGCAGGTACCCGGGACAAAAAAACATTCAGTACTTC
CDR3 protein: CASRYPGQKNIQYF

J gene: TRBJ2-3
D gene: -
clone size: -
V gene: TRBV18
CDR3 DNA: TGTGCCAGCTCCCCTCCATGGACTGCGACACGGCCTTATACGCAGTATTTT
CDR3 protein: CASSPPWTATRPYTQYF

J gene: TRBJ2-3
D gene: TRBD2
clone size: -
V gene: TRBV5-1
CDR3 DNA: TGCGCCAGCAGCGTCGGGACTAGCGGGCGCACAGATACGCAGTATTTT
CDR3 protein: CASSVGTSGRTDTQYF

J gene: TRBJ1-5
D gene: -
clone size: -
V gene: TRBV7-2
CDR3 DNA: TGTGCCAGCAGCGCGGGGAGCGGTCAGCCCCAGCATTTT
CDR3 protein: CASSAGSGQPQHF

J gene: TRBJ2-5
D gene: TRBD1
clone size: -
V gene: TRBV28
CDR3 DNA: TGTGCCAGCAGTTCATACAGGGGGGCGGCCCAAGAGACCCAGTACTTC
CDR3 protein: CASSSYRGAAQETQYF

J gene: TRBJ2-4
D gene: TRBD1
clone size: -
V gene: TRBV10-1
CDR3 DNA: TGCGCCAGCAGTGATTCCGGGACAGGGGGCTTTTTGGGCATTCAGTACTTC
CDR3 protein: CASSDSGTGGFLGIQYF

J gene: TRBJ1-2
D gene: -
clone size: -
V gene: TRBV18
CDR3 DNA: TGTGCCAGCTCACCCGAGACATCCGCGAGTTTCGGCTACACCTTC
CDR3 protein: CASSPETSASFGYTF

J gene: TRBJ2-7
D gene: TRBD1
clone size: -
V gene: TRBV6-5
CDR3 DNA: TGTGCCAGCAGGGGGACAGGGGATTACTACGAGCAGTACTTC
CDR3 protein: CASRGTGDYYEQYF

J gene: TRBJ2-3
D gene: -
clone size: -
V gene: TRBV12-1
CDR3 DNA: TGTGCCAGCAGCTTTGAAGCGGGGGCCTCTGCGTCGCTCGATACGCAGTATTTT
CDR3 protein: CASSFEAGASASLDTQYF

J gene: TRBJ2-2
D gene: -
clone size: few
V gene: TRBV7-9
CDR3 DNA: TGTGCCAGCAGCTTGCCGACAGGGAACACCGGGGAGCTGTTTTTT
CDR3 protein: CASSLPTGNTGELFF

J gene: TRBJ2-7
D gene: -
clone size: -
V gene: TRBV4-1
CDR3 DNA: TGCGCCAGCAGCCAAGGCCCTTTAGACAGGTCGTACGAGCAGTACTTC
CDR3 protein: CASSQGPLDRSYEQYF

J gene: TRBJ1-5
D gene: -
clone size: once
V gene: TRBV7-8
CDR3 DNA: TGTGCCAGCAGCATGCATCGGGTTAGCAATCAGCCCCAGCATTTT
CDR3 protein: CASSMHRVSNQPQHF

J gene: TRBJ2-5
D gene: TRBD1
clone size: once
V gene: TRBV30
CDR3 DNA: TGTGCCTGGGAAACCGGGACAGGGGGTCATCGGGGAGAGACCCAGTACTTC
CDR3 protein: CAWETGTGGHRGETQYF

J gene: TRBJ2-7
D gene: TRBD2
clone size: -
V gene: TRBV27
CDR3 DNA: TGTGCCAGCAGGTTAGCGGGGGGGCCCTACGAGCAGTACTTC
CDR3 protein: CASRLAGGPYEQYF

J gene: TRBJ1-3
D gene: -
clone size: once
V gene: TRBV9
CDR3 DNA: TGTGCCAGCAGCGTAGGCGCGCGTGGGAGCTCTGGAAACACCATATATTTT
CDR3 protein: CASSVGARGSSGNTIYF

J gene: TRBJ2-1
D gene: TRBD2
clone size: -
V gene: TRBV3-1/TRBV3-2
CDR3 DNA: TGTGCCAGCAGCCACTCAGTAGCGGGACCTTACAATGAGCAGTTCTTC
CDR3 protein: CASSHSVAGPYNEQFF

J gene: TRBJ1-1
D gene: -
clone size: -
V gene: TRBV12-3/TRBV12-4
CDR3 DNA: TGTGCCAGCAGTTTCTTCAGTCAGATCGAAGCTTTCTTT
CDR3 protein: CASSFFSQIEAFF

J gene: TRBJ2-3
D gene: TRBD1
clone size: -
V gene: TRBV24-1
CDR3 DNA: TGTGCCACCAGTGGACAGGGGGCAGATACGCAGTATTTT
CDR3 protein: CATSGQGADTQYF

J gene: TRBJ1-1
D gene: TRBD1
clone size: -
V gene: TRBV5-6
CDR3 DNA: TGTGCCAGCAGCACCAGGGGGCTCGACACTGAAGCTTTCTTT
CDR3 protein: CASSTRGLDTEAFF

J gene: TRBJ1-2
D gene: -
clone size: -
V gene: TRBV18
CDR3 DNA: TGTGCCAGCTCACCACAATACGGGGAAAGCGGCTACACCTTC
CDR3 protein: CASSPQYGESGYTF

J gene: TRBJ1-2
D gene: -
clone size: -
V gene: TRBV5-1
CDR3 DNA: TGCGCCAGCAGCATAGCAGGGTCCTACTATGGCTACACCTTC
CDR3 protein: CASSIAGSYYGYTF

J gene: TRBJ1-1
D gene: -
clone size: once
V gene: TRBV29-1
CDR3 DNA: TGCAGCGTTGTTCGGGGGGAGACTGAAGCTTTCTTT
CDR3 protein: CSVVRGETEAFF

J gene: TRBJ2-5
D gene: -
clone size: -
V gene: TRBV10-1
CDR3 DNA: TGCGCCAGCAGTGAGTCGGAAGACTTGCAAGAGACCCAGTACTTC
CDR3 protein: CASSESEDLQETQYF

J gene: TRBJ2-7
D gene: -
clone size: -
V gene: TRBV13
CDR3 DNA: TGTGCCAGCAGCTTAAGGGCCAGGGCTGCCTACGAGCAGTACTTC
CDR3 protein: CASSLRARAAYEQYF

J gene: TRBJ1-4
D gene: -
clone size: -
V gene: TRBV19
CDR3 DNA: TGTGCCAGTAGTACCACCCATATCCCCGGGGAAAAACTGTTTTTT
CDR3 protein: CASSTTHIPGEKLFF

J gene: TRBJ2-7
D gene: TRBD1
clone size: -
V gene: TRBV11-3
CDR3 DNA: TGTGCCAGCCGCGGGACAGGGGCATCGGAGCAGTACTTC
CDR3 protein: CASRGTGASEQYF

J gene: TRBJ2-3
D gene: TRBD2
clone size: -
V gene: TRBV7-2
CDR3 DNA: TGTGCCAGCAGCCCGATAGCGGGGGGGCTAACAGATACGCAGTATTTT
CDR3 protein: CASSPIAGGLTDTQYF

J gene: TRBJ1-5
D gene: -
clone size: -
V gene: TRBV7-9
CDR3 DNA: TGTGCCAGCAGCTCTGGTACAGTCAATCAGCCCCAGCATTTT
CDR3 protein: CASSSGTVNQPQHF

J gene: TRBJ1-5
D gene: -
clone size: -
V gene: TRBV6-4
CDR3 DNA: TGTGCCAGCAGTGTGGAGGTTAGCAATCAGCCCCAGCATTTT
CDR3 protein: CASSVEVSNQPQHF

J gene: TRBJ2-5
D gene: TRBD1
clone size: -
V gene: TRBV19
CDR3 DNA: TGTGCCAGTAACCAGGGGGTAAAGAAGACCCAGTACTTC
CDR3 protein: CASNQGVKKTQYF

J gene: TRBJ2-5
D gene: -
clone size: -
V gene: TRBV6-5
CDR3 DNA: TGTGCCAGCAGTTACGGCTTCGGAGGAAGTCAAGAGACCCAGTACTTC
CDR3 protein: CASSYGFGGSQETQYF

J gene: TRBJ1-2
D gene: TRBD1
clone size: once
V gene: TRBV5-4
CDR3 DNA: TGTGCCAGCAGCGAACAGGGGGTTAATGGCTACACCTTC
CDR3 protein: CASSEQGVNGYTF

J gene: TRBJ2-7
D gene: -
clone size: -
V gene: TRBV28
CDR3 DNA: TGTGCCAGCATCGCGGGGGCCGGGTACGAGCAGTACTTC
CDR3 protein: CASIAGAGYEQYF

J gene: TRBJ1-6
D gene: -
clone size: -
V gene: TRBV7-2
CDR3 DNA: TGTGCCAGCAGCTTCGGGGGTCTCTATAATTCACCCCTCCACTTT
CDR3 protein: CASSFGGLYNSPLHF

J gene: TRBJ1-5
D gene: TRBD1
clone size: -
V gene: TRBV19
CDR3 DNA: TGTGCCAGTAGCAAAGACAGGGAGGATCAGCCCCAGCATTTT
CDR3 protein: CASSKDREDQPQHF

J gene: TRBJ2-3
D gene: TRBD2
clone size: -
V gene: TRBV11-1
CDR3 DNA: TGTGCCAGCCAGCGGGGGGGCATGTCAGATACGCAGTATTTT
CDR3 protein: CASQRGGMSDTQYF

J gene: TRBJ1-3
D gene: -
clone size: -
V gene: TRBV6-6
CDR3 DNA: TGTGCCAGCAGATCACAGGAAACTGGAAACACCATATATTTT
CDR3 protein: CASRSQETGNTIYF

J gene: TRBJ2-1
D gene: -
clone size: -
V gene: TRBV4-1
CDR3 DNA: TGCGCCAGCAGCCAAGTCCCGAGCTCCTACAATGAGCAGTTCTTC
CDR3 protein: CASSQVPSSYNEQFF

J gene: TRBJ1-5
D gene: TRBD1
clone size: few
V gene: TRBV7-2
CDR3 DNA: TGTGCCAGCAGCTTACGGACAGGGGGCGATCAGCCCCAGCATTTT
CDR3 protein: CASSLRTGGDQPQHF

J gene: TRBJ2-5
D gene: TRBD2
clone size: -
V gene: TRBV4-2
CDR3 DNA: TGTGCCAGCAGCCGGAGCGCGGGGGGCGAAGAGACCCAGTACTTC
CDR3 protein: CASSRSAGGEETQYF

J gene: TRBJ1-5
D gene: -
clone size: once
V gene: TRBV2
CDR3 DNA: TGTGCCAGCAGTGAAGAGGCGGGGGCAAACCAGCCCCAGCATTTT
CDR3 protein: CASSEEAGANQPQHF

J gene: TRBJ2-7
D gene: TRBD1
clone size: -
V gene: TRBV9
CDR3 DNA: TGTGCCAGCAGCGTAGGGGCAGGGGGCCTCTACGAGCAGTACTTC
CDR3 protein: CASSVGAGGLYEQYF

J gene: TRBJ1-5
D gene: -
clone size: -
V gene: TRBV4-1
CDR3 DNA: TGCGCCAGCAGCCCCACGGAGGGATCGAATCAGCCCCAGCATTTT
CDR3 protein: CASSPTEGSNQPQHF

J gene: TRBJ1-5
D gene: -
clone size: -
V gene: TRBV29-1
CDR3 DNA: TGCAGCGTGGGTCAGGGGAGCAATCAGCCCCAGCATTTT
CDR3 protein: CSVGQGSNQPQHF

J gene: TRBJ1-6
D gene: TRBD1
clone size: -
V gene: TRBV3-1/TRBV3-2
CDR3 DNA: TGTGCCAGCAGCCTCGGACAGGGGGGCTTTAATTCACCCCTCCACTTT
CDR3 protein: CASSLGQGGFNSPLHF

J gene: TRBJ1-5
D gene: TRBD1
clone size: -
V gene: TRBV30
CDR3 DNA: TGTGCCTGGAGTAACAGGGGGGACCAGCCCCAGCATTTT
CDR3 protein: CAWSNRGDQPQHF

J gene: TRBJ2-2
D gene: TRBD1
clone size: -
V gene: TRBV27
CDR3 DNA: TGTGCCAGCAGTTTCTACGGACAGGGGGCGGTGTACGGGGAGCTGTTTTTT
CDR3 protein: CASSFYGQGAVYGELFF

J gene: TRBJ2-1
D gene: -
clone size: -
V gene: TRBV18
CDR3 DNA: TGTGCCAGCTCACCCAGCAGGGGAATCCTCAATGAGCAGTTCTTC
CDR3 protein: CASSPSRGILNEQFF

J gene: TRBJ2-3
D gene: -
clone size: -
V gene: TRBV4-2
CDR3 DNA: TGTGCCAGCAGCCAAGAGGGAGGTGCAGATACGCAGTATTTT
CDR3 protein: CASSQEGGADTQYF

J gene: TRBJ2-5
D gene: TRBD2
clone size: -
V gene: TRBV20-1
CDR3 DNA: TGCAGTGCTAGTTCGGGGGGGGCCGTTTCGGAGACCCAGTACTTC
CDR3 protein: CSASSGGAVSETQYF

J gene: TRBJ1-1
D gene: TRBD1
clone size: -
V gene: TRBV19
CDR3 DNA: TGTGCCAGTAGTATCCCAACCCGAGGACAGGGGGCGCAAAGGGACACTGAAGCTTTCTTT
CDR3 protein: CASSIPTRGQGAQRDTEAFF